This TCR beta chain was recorded in a study of blood T cell repertoires in COVID-19. As for the study in general: From the United States, Italy and Spain came samples of acute and convalescent COVID-19. Sources were T cells, B-cell-depleted T cells, or PBMCs; the material itself was cDNA or gDNA.

Original processing methods: Reference gene primers were amplified, and this amplification served to estimate nucleated cell counts. TCRdb's table, derived via immunoSEQ multiplex PCR, lists solely in-frame clones and lacks some. V, J and clone size reflect that table, while D and trimming were determined from the DNA. The sample gives tens of thousands of clones, roughly four fifths of which show up once; over 3.5% is in the top ten. The TCR was taken from a man in his sixties with acute or convalescent COVID-19. The sample taken for sequencing was peripheral blood.

This CDR3 reads CASRQGAGRNGYTF. For the CDR3, the DNA is TGTGCCTCCCGGCAGGGGGCAGGGAGGAATGGCTACACCTTC. The rearrangement uses TRBV6-5 and TRBJ1-2; 8 positions match TRBD1. The CDR3 runs to 14 residues. After removal of 11 bases from V and 6 bases from J, the junction contained 14 bases not matched to a gene. Germline CDR1 reads MNHEY; CDR2 reads SVGAGI.